A single sample is the source of the 21 T cell receptor beta chains below, sequenced in a study of tumor-infiltrating lymphocytes in primary liver carcinoma. Each 20-30 mg portion of unsorted bulk tissue served as the source for co-extraction of RNA and DNA. TCR beta cDNA came from about 470 ng total RNA, primed with a constant-region primer. Libraries for TCR beta were built through three nested multiplex PCR rounds, which together made up a slightly modified ARM-PCR procedure. Rounds one and two of PCR, each of 10 cycles, were primed with TRBV1-TRBV30 forward primers and a C-beta reverse primer. TCRdb re-called the multiplex PCR reads with MiXCR, one entry per CDR3 protein. The sample yields 85,000 to 100,000 distinct CDR3 sequences, 68% seen once. The sample taken for sequencing was tumor-adjacent normal liver tissue. The origin of the receptors is a man aged 35 to 55 with primary liver carcinoma and hepatitis B virus infection.

About this clonotype itself: A junction end diverges from the germline sequence, so it may reflect a read error. The chain joins TRBV20-1 to TRBJ1-1; TRBD1 matches 8 bases. The CDR3 is 14 residues long. Germline values: CDR1 DFQATT, CDR2 SNEGSKA (reference sequence). The CDR3 here is CSGTGGGLNTETFF. In DNA form, the CDR3 reads TGCAGTGGTACAGGGGGGGGTTTGAACACTGAAACTTTCTTT.

CDR3 residues: CASSLGGAGVTEAFF. Written as DNA, the CDR3 is TGTGCCAGCAGCTTGGGGGGGGCGGGGGTCACTGAAGCTTTCTTT. V usage is TRBV5-5 and J usage is TRBJ1-1, with a possible D match to TRBD1 (6 bases). The germline gives CDR1 SGHKS, CDR2 YYEKEE (reference sequence). This CDR3 is 15 amino acids long. V was cut by 0 bases and J by 4 bases, with 13 bases left in between.

This clonotype appeared once. One end of the junction varies from germline; a read error may be responsible. V and J are TRBV6-5 and TRBJ2-1, with D possibly being TRBD2 (6 bases). CDR1 and CDR2 from the germline V gene are MNHEY and SVGAGI. This CDR3 has 14 residues. The CDR3 sequence is CTSSSLASYYEQLF. The CDR3 DNA follows: TGTACCAGCAGTTCACTAGCTTCCTACTATGAGCAGCTCTTC.

The chain combines TRBV28 with TRBJ2-1; no firm D call. Germline V gene data show CDR1 as MDHEN and CDR2 as SYDVKM. This CDR3 spans 16 amino acids. Between the trimmed V and J ends, which lost 2 bases and 0 bases, there was a span of 11 bases. CDR3 sequence reads: CASSLQAAVSYNEQFF. For the CDR3, the DNA is TGTGCCAGCAGTTTACAGGCAGCCGTCTCCTACAATGAGCAGTTCTTC.

Comment on this clonotype: A clone one base away is much larger, so this may be a read error. As DNA, the CDR3 is TGTGCCAGCAGCCAATATGAAGCCCGGCCAAACTATGGCTACACCTTC. Translation: CASSQYEARPNYGYTF. The chain employs TRBV14 and TRBJ1-2; D call uncertain. The CDR3 is 16 residues long. Germline lookup yields CDR1 SGHDN and CDR2 FVKESK. With 2 bases removed from V and 2 bases from J, the gap between germline ends came to 15 bases.

This clonotype was picked up many times. This rearrangement joins TRBV6-5 to TRBJ2-5, with D maybe TRBD2 (5 bases). The CDR3 contains 14 residues. Germline assignment: CDR1 MNHEY and CDR2 SVGAGI. Trimming pared 5 bases from V and 2 bases from J, leaving 12 bases between. The CDR3 loop reads CASSPGLMQETQYF. CDR3 sequence (DNA): TGTGCCAGCAGTCCAGGACTGATGCAAGAGACCCAGTACTTC.

On this clonotype: A junction boundary mismatches the germline segment, possibly from a read error. This rearrangement joins TRBV6-1 to TRBJ2-1; 7 nucleotides line up with TRBD1. CDR3 size: 16 residues. Per the germline V gene, CDR1 is MNHNS and CDR2 is SASEGT. This chain's CDR3 is CANSEVTGQTGNEQFF. CDR3 in DNA: TGTGCCAACAGTGAAGTCACGGGACAGACGGGCAATGAGCAGTTCTTC.

Details on this clonotype: A much larger clone differs by one base, so this may be a read error. The gene calls are TRBV7-9 and TRBJ1-1; no firm D call. The V gene's germline CDR1 is SEHNR and CDR2 FQNEAQ (reference sequence). CDR3 length: 12 amino acids. The CDR3 DNA follows: TGTGCCAGCCGGGTAATGAACGCTGAAGCTTTCTTT. Protein: CASRVMNAEAFF.

Concerning this clonotype itself: It may be a read error: a sequence one base away is much more abundant. The chain joins TRBV4-2 to TRBJ1-4; D remains ambiguous. Trimming shortened V by 4 bases and J by 5 bases, and 17 bases separated the two germline ends. Germline V gene data show CDR1 as LGHNA and CDR2 as YNFKEQ. This CDR3 is 16 amino acids long. The CDR3 region is CASSPHAQKRNEKLFF. CDR3 in DNA: TGTGCCAGCAGCCCCCATGCACAGAAAAGAAATGAAAAACTGTTTTTT.

V usage is TRBV11-2 and J usage is TRBJ2-3; the match to TRBD2 covers 9 bases. The CDR3 contains 16 residues. The V gene's germline CDR1 is SGHAT and CDR2 FQNNGV. With 7 bases clipped from V and 4 bases from J, the junction kept 12 bases outside the gene matches. CDR3: CASIPLTSGSSDTQYF. In DNA form, the CDR3 reads TGTGCCAGCATCCCCCTGACTAGCGGCAGCTCAGATACGCAGTATTTT. Using reference TRBV11-2 and TRBJ2-3 for the parts outside the CDR3, the full variable domain is EAGVAQSPRYKIIEKRQSVAFWCNPISGHATLYWYQQILGQGPKLLIQFQNNGVVDDSQLPKDRFSAERLKGVDSTLKIQPAKLEDSAVYLCASIPLTSGSSDTQYFGPGTRLTVL.

This chain connects TRBV28 to TRBJ1-2, with D possibly TRBD1 on 5 matching bases. This CDR3 is built from 16 residues. The V and J ends lost 4 bases and 4 bases respectively, with 19 bases between them. Germline loops: CDR1 MDHEN, CDR2 SYDVKM. The CDR3 is CASSSPAEGRGYGYTF. In nucleotides, the CDR3 is TGTGCCAGCAGTTCTCCCGCGGAGGGGCGAGGCTATGGCTACACCTTC.

Turning to this clonotype: The junction differs from germline at one of its ends, possibly a read error. The chain employs TRBV4-1 and TRBJ1-5, with D possibly being TRBD1 (6 bases). There are 15 residues in the CDR3. Germline CDR1 is MGHRA and CDR2 is YSYEKL. Here the CDR3 DNA reads TGCGCCAGCAGCCCCGGGGGCAGAAGCAATCGGCCCCAGCATTTC. Translated, it gives CASSPGGRSNRPQHF.

This clonotype was picked up a small number of times. This may stem from a read error, because a much larger clone lies one nucleotide away. The chain is built from TRBV5-1 and TRBJ2-1, with D perhaps TRBD1 or TRBD2 (6 bases each). The CDR3 is 15 amino acids. Germline V gene sequence: CDR1 SGHRS, CDR2 YFSETQ. The CDR3 is CASNLEGVLYNEQFF. The CDR3 DNA sequence: TGCGCCAGCAACTTGGAGGGGGTACTCTACAATGAGCAGTTCTTC.

On this clonotype: This is likely a read error, given that the CDR3 carries no conserved phenylalanine or tryptophan at its end. The chain uses TRBV5-5 and TRBJ2-2; perhaps D is TRBD1 or TRBD2 (5 bases each). The CDR3 has 13 amino acids. CDR1 is SGHKS and CDR2 is YYEKEE in the germline V gene (reference sequence). The CDR3 protein is CASSFGTTGELFI. CDR3 DNA: TGTGCCAGTAGCTTTGGGACCACCGGGGAGCTGTTTATT.

A note on this clonotype: This may be a read error: a much more frequent sequence differs by one nucleotide. The chain carries TRBV5-4 and TRBJ2-5, with TRBD2 identical over 10 bases. Germline V gene lookup returns CDR1 SGHNT and CDR2 YYREEE (reference sequence). V shed 4 bases and J 0 bases; nucleotides not matched to a gene: 3. The CDR3 has 15 residues. CDR3 sequence (DNA): TGTGCCAGCAGCCTACTAGCGGGGAACCAAGAGACCCAGTACTTC. Encoded protein: CASSLLAGNQETQYF.

The table lists this clonotype with many counts. This chain connects TRBV14 to TRBJ2-3; 8 bases map to TRBD2. V was pared by 1 base and J by 5 bases, with 5 bases of the junction left unmatched. Germline CDR1 is SGHDN and CDR2 is FVKESK. This CDR3 region has 15 residues. CDR3 in amino acids: CASSQGLAGIDTQYF. The CDR3, as DNA: TGTGCCAGCAGCCAAGGTCTAGCGGGTATAGATACGCAGTATTTT.

As to this clonotype: This may be a read error, as it is one base from a much larger clone. Without the conserved terminal phenylalanine or tryptophan, this CDR3 likely stems from a read error. The V call is TRBV5-5, the J call TRBJ2-7; maybe TRBD2 (6 bases). The CDR3 runs 15 residues. Trimming stripped 4 bases from V and 2 bases from J, with 16 bases between. Germline CDR1 reads SGHKS; CDR2 reads YYEKEE (reference sequence). The CDR3 region has the DNA TGTGCCAGCAGCCCTGCGGGGACCTGGACCTACGAGCAGTACTCC. This translates into CASSPAGTWTYEQYS.

This clonotype was counted at least ten times. The V and J genes are TRBV24-1 and TRBJ2-5; D not resolved. Trimming removed 4 bases at V and 2 bases at J, with 13 bases between. Germline values: CDR1 KGHDR, CDR2 SFDVKD. This CDR3 is built from 15 residues. CDR3 in DNA: TGTGCCACCAGTGAATCGTCGAGGCCTCAAGAGACCCAGTACTTC. Amino acids: CATSESSRPQETQYF.

The rearrangement uses TRBV18 and TRBJ2-6; D call uncertain. V was cut by 10 bases and J by 0 bases, with 22 bases left in between. Germline values: CDR1 KGHSH, CDR2 LQKENI. CDR3 length: 18 residues. In DNA form, the CDR3 reads TGTGCCATCTCTCCGACACACCAGGCCTACTCTGGGGCCAACGTCCTGACTTTC. Amino acids: CAISPTHQAYSGANVLTF.

Written as DNA, the CDR3 is TGCGCCAGCAGCCAAGATCACGGCGGGACGTACGAGCAGTACTTC. It codes for CASSQDHGGTYEQYF. The chain recombines TRBV4-1 with TRBJ2-7, with D perhaps matching TRBD2 (6 bases). Germline V gives CDR1 MGHRA, CDR2 YSYEKL. The V end was cut by 0 bases, the J end by 4 bases, with 13 bases between. The length of the CDR3 is 15 residues.

Ten or more counts support this clonotype. The J gene is TRBJ2-1, the V gene TRBV11-2; no clear D. CDR3 size: 19 residues. Trimming stripped 5 bases from V and 0 bases from J, with 23 bases between. Per the germline V gene, CDR1 is SGHAT and CDR2 is FQNNGV. The CDR3 here is CASSQWPRRTPGSYNEQFF. CDR3 nucleotides: TGTGCCAGCAGCCAATGGCCCCGGCGGACCCCGGGCTCCTACAATGAGCAGTTCTTC.